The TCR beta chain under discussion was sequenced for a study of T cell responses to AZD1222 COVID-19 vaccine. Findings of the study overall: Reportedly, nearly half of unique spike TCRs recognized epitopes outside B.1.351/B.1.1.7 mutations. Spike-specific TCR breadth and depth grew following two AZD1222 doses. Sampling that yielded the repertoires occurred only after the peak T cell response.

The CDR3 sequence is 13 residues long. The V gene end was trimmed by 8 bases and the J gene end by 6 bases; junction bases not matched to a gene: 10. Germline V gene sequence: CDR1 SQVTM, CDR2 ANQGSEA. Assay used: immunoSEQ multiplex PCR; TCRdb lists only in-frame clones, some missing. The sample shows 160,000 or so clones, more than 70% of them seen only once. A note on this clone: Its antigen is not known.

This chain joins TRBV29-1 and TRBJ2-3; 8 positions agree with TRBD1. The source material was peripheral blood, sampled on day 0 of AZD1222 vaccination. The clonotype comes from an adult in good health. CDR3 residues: CSPTWTGSDTQYF. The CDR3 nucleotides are TGCAGCCCCACTTGGACAGGGTCCGATACGCAGTATTTT.